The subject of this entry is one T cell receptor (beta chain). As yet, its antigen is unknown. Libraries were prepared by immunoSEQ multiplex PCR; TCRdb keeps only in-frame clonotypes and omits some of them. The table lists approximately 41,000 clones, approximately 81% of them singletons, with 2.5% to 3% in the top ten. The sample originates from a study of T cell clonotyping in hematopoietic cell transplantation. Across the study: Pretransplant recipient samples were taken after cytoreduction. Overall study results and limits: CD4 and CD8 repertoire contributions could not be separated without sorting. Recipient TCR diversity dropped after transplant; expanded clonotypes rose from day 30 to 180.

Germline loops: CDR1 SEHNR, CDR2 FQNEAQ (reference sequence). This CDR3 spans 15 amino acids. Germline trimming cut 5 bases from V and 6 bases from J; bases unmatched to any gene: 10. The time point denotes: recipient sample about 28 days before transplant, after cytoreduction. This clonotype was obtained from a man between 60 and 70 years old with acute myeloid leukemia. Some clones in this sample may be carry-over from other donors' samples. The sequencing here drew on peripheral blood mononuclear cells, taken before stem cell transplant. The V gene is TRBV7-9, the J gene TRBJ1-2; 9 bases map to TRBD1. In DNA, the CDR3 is TGTGCCAGCAGCCTCGGACAGGGGAGACGTCATGGCTACACCTTC. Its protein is CASSLGQGRRHGYTF. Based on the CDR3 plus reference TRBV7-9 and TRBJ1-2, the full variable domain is DTGVSQNPRHKITKRGQNVTFRCDPISEHNRLYWYRQTLGQGPEFLTYFQNEAQLEKSRLLSDRFSAERPKGSFSTLEIQRTEQGDSAMYLCASSLGQGRRHGYTFGSGTRLTVV.